Listed below are T cell receptor beta chains from one sample, sequenced in a study of blood T cell repertoires in COVID-19. The table came from immunoSEQ multiplex PCR; TCRdb's copy has only in-frame clones and leaves some out. In the table there are 250,000 to 350,000 clones, more than 80% of which are singletons. Sequencing input: peripheral blood. The receptor source for this set is a woman aged 45-65 years with COVID-19, enrolled during active disease. Both conserved end residues are part of each CDR3. The D gene is left open where the match is weak. A clone size is listed for some rows: how often the clone was seen (once, few, many), or a class if it is expanded.

CDR3 protein	CDR3 DNA	V gene	D gene	J gene	clone size
CASSPLAGGSEQYF	TGTGCCAGCAGCCCGCTAGCGGGAGGGAGCGAGCAGTACTTC	TRBV7-2	TRBD2	TRBJ2-7	-
CASSLRFGGQRQFF	TGTGCCAGCAGTTTAAGGTTCGGGGGACAGAGGCAGTTCTTC	TRBV27	-	TRBJ2-1	-
CASSPTQTNRGNQPQHF	TGTGCCAGCAGCCCGACCCAAACCAACAGGGGCAATCAGCCCCAGCATTTT	TRBV11-3	-	TRBJ1-5	-
CASSLDTGGVSYGYTF	TGTGCCAGCAGCCTAGATACAGGGGGCGTGTCCTATGGCTACACCTTC	TRBV7-2	TRBD1	TRBJ1-2	-
CASSGTSGPYEQYF	TGTGCCAGCAGCGGAACTAGCGGTCCCTACGAGCAGTACTTC	TRBV9	TRBD2	TRBJ2-7	few
CATLSLNAYNEQFF	TGTGCCACCCTTAGCCTGAACGCCTACAATGAGCAGTTCTTC	TRBV6-5	-	TRBJ2-1	-
CASSDVGLAGGLDTQYF	TGTGCCAGTAGTGACGTCGGACTAGCGGGAGGGTTGGATACGCAGTATTTT	TRBV19	TRBD2	TRBJ2-3	-
CAWETGNTEAFF	TGTGCCTGGGAGACAGGTAACACTGAAGCTTTCTTT	TRBV30	-	TRBJ1-1	-
CASSFTGTHNEQFF	TGTGCCAGCAGCTTCACAGGAACCCACAATGAGCAGTTCTTC	TRBV11-3	-	TRBJ2-1	-
CATSTGGQGGRGYTF	TGTGCCACCAGCACCGGGGGACAGGGGGGGCGTGGCTACACCTTC	TRBV15	TRBD1	TRBJ1-2	-
CASSPQKMNTEAFF	TGTGCCAGCAGCCCCCAGAAGATGAACACTGAAGCTTTCTTT	TRBV7-8	-	TRBJ1-1	once
CASTAWRERHGYTF	TGTGCCAGTACCGCCTGGCGGGAGAGACATGGCTACACCTTC	TRBV19	-	TRBJ1-2	-
CASSRTGTGNNEQFF	TGTGCCAGCAGCCGCACCGGGACAGGGAACAATGAGCAGTTCTTC	TRBV14	TRBD1	TRBJ2-1	-
CASSIGPNTEAFF	TGTGCCAGTAGTATTGGGCCGAACACTGAAGCTTTCTTT	TRBV19	-	TRBJ1-1	-
CASTERDRPYSNQPQHF	TGTGCCAGTACTGAAAGGGACAGGCCGTATAGCAATCAGCCCCAGCATTTT	TRBV19	TRBD1	TRBJ1-5	-
CSVALGGGTFYGYTF	TGCAGCGTTGCCCTGGGAGGCGGCACCTTCTATGGCTACACCTTC	TRBV29-1	-	TRBJ1-2	few
CATSEGRTEAFF	TGTGCCACCAGTGAGGGGAGAACTGAAGCTTTCTTT	TRBV24-1	-	TRBJ1-1	few
CASSTGQNYGYTF	TGTGCCAGTAGTACAGGACAGAACTATGGCTACACCTTC	TRBV19	-	TRBJ1-2	-
CAWSLNYEQYF	TGTGCCTGGAGTCTTAACTACGAGCAGTACTTC	TRBV30	-	TRBJ2-7	-
CASRQERLGQETQYF	TGTGCCAGCCGCCAGGAGCGACTAGGCCAAGAGACCCAGTACTTC	TRBV6-5	-	TRBJ2-5	-
CASSIDKLVGYNEQFF	TGTGCCAGTAGTATTGATAAACTAGTAGGCTACAATGAGCAGTTCTTC	TRBV19	-	TRBJ2-1	-
CATSDPGLSPGELFF	TGTGCCACCAGTGATCCGGGACTATCCCCCGGGGAGCTGTTTTTT	TRBV24-1	TRBD2	TRBJ2-2	-
CASSVPNSHEQFF	TGTGCCAGCAGCGTCCCCAATAGCCATGAGCAGTTCTTC	TRBV9	-	TRBJ2-1	-
CASSSKTSGRHLHYNEQFF	TGTGCCAGCAGCTCTAAGACTAGCGGGAGACATCTTCACTACAATGAGCAGTTCTTC	TRBV11-3	TRBD2	TRBJ2-1	-
CASSYSHTTRAETQYF	TGTGCCAGCAGTTACTCTCATACGACTAGAGCAGAGACCCAGTACTTC	TRBV6-5	-	TRBJ2-5	-
CATSGRDRGPLEQYF	TGTGCCACCAGCGGCCGGGACAGGGGACCCCTCGAGCAGTACTTC	TRBV15	TRBD1	TRBJ2-7	-
CASSEAGQGVQLAKNIQYF	TGTGCCAGCAGTGAAGCCGGACAGGGGGTCCAACTAGCCAAAAACATTCAGTACTTC	TRBV6-1	TRBD1	TRBJ2-4	-